A selection of T cell receptor beta chains follows, all from one sample in a study of shared clonotypes between healthy human individuals. Here immunoSEQ multiplex PCR was the method, and the copy in TCRdb shows in-frame clones only, minus some. The sample lists around 340,000 clones; 70% to 75% were seen once. Sequencing used memory CD4+ T cells sorted from blood. These receptors were obtained from a man aged 25-40 years in good health. Both conserved end residues are part of each CDR3. Fields, in order: J gene, V gene, clone size, D gene, CDR3 DNA, CDR3 protein. D genes are given only for firm matches. Part of the rows lack a size; the others show once, few, many or a class for expanded clones.

TRBJ2-7 | TRBV6-1 | - | TRBD1 | TGTGCCAGCAGTGAACAGACAGGGGGTGAGCAGTACTTC | CASSEQTGGEQYF
TRBJ1-4 | TRBV20-1 | - | - | TGCAGTGCTAGTCGGGAGGGATCTCTGTTTTTT | CSASREGSLFF
TRBJ2-7 | TRBV7-9 | - | - | TGTGCCAGCAGCCTGGGATCCTACGAGCAGTACTTC | CASSLGSYEQYF
TRBJ1-4 | TRBV6-1 | - | - | TGTGCCAGCAGTGCTAGCTGGGAAAAACTGTTTTTT | CASSASWEKLFF
TRBJ1-5 | TRBV28 | - | TRBD1 | TGTGCCAGCAGTACCGCGGGGACAGGGAGAAATCATTTT | CASSTAGTGRNHF
TRBJ2-5 | TRBV7-2 | - | TRBD2 | TGTGCCAGCAGCCCAGGGGCCCGACTAGCGGGGAGGGAGACCCAGTACTTC | CASSPGARLAGRETQYF
TRBJ1-1 | TRBV6-5 | once | - | TGTGCCAGCAGTTCGTACAGGGTACCGAGCACTGAAGCTTTCTTT | CASSSYRVPSTEAFF
TRBJ2-3 | TRBV27 | once | - | TGTGCCAGCAGTCCACAGGGTCCGGGCACAGATACGCAGTATTTT | CASSPQGPGTDTQYF
TRBJ2-3 | TRBV10-2 | once | TRBD1 | TGCGCCAGCATAAACGACAGGGATGGAGATACGCAGTATTTT | CASINDRDGDTQYF
TRBJ2-7 | TRBV10-2 | - | - | TGCGCCAGCAGTAAGGCAGGGGCCTACGAGCAGTACTTC | CASSKAGAYEQYF
TRBJ1-1 | TRBV27 | - | - | TGTGCCAGCAGTTTAGTACAGGCCCCGAACACTGAAGCTTTCTTT | CASSLVQAPNTEAFF
TRBJ2-7 | TRBV7-9 | - | TRBD1 | TGTGCCAGCAGCTTAGAAGGACAGGGATCCGTCGAGCAGTACTTC | CASSLEGQGSVEQYF
TRBJ1-5 | TRBV28 | - | - | TGTGCCAGCAGTTTCTTAGGACAGCCCCAGCATTTT | CASSFLGQPQHF
TRBJ2-5 | TRBV7-2 | - | TRBD1 | TGTGCCAGCAGCTTTGACAGGGGATCCCCAGAGACCCAGTACTTC | CASSFDRGSPETQYF